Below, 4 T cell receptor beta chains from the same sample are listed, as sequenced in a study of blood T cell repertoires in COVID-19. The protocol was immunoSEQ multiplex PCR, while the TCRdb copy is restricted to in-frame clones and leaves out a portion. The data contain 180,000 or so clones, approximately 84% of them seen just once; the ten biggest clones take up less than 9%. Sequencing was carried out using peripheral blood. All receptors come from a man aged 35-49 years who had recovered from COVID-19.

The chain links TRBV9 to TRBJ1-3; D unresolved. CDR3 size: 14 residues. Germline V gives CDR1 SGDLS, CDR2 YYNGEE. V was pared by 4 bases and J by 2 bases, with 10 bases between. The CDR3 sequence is CASSSPLAGNTIYF. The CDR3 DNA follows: TGTGCCAGCAGCTCCCCCCTCGCTGGAAACACCATATATTTT. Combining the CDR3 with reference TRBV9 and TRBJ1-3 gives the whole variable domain DSGVTQTPKHLITATGQRVTLRCSPRSGDLSVYWYQQSLDQGLQFLIQYYNGEERAKGNILERFSAQQFPDLHSELNLSSLELGDSALYFCASSSPLAGNTIYFGEGSWLTVV.

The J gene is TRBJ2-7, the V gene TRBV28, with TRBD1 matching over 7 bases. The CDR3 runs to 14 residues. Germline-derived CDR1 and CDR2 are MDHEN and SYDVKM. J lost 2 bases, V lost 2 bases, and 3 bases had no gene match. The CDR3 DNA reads TGTGCCAGCAGTTTAGGGACAGACCCCTACGAGCAGTACTTC. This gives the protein CASSLGTDPYEQYF.

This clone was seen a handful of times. CDR3 sequence: CASSLGGTPEGDSYEQYF. DNA for the CDR3: TGTGCCAGCAGCTTAGGGGGGACTCCTGAAGGAGACTCCTACGAGCAGTACTTC. The chain combines TRBV7-6 with TRBJ2-7, with D tentatively TRBD2 (6 bases). Germline V gene sequence: CDR1 SGHVS, CDR2 FNYEAQ. The CDR3 is 18 residues long. Deletions cut 1 base from V and 0 bases from J, with 19 bases between.

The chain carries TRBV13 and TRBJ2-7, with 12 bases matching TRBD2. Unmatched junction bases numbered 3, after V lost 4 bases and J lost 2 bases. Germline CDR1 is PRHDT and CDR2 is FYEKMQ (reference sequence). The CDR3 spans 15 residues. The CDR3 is CASSWTSGKTYEQYF. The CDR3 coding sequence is TGTGCCAGCAGCTGGACTAGCGGGAAAACCTACGAGCAGTACTTC.